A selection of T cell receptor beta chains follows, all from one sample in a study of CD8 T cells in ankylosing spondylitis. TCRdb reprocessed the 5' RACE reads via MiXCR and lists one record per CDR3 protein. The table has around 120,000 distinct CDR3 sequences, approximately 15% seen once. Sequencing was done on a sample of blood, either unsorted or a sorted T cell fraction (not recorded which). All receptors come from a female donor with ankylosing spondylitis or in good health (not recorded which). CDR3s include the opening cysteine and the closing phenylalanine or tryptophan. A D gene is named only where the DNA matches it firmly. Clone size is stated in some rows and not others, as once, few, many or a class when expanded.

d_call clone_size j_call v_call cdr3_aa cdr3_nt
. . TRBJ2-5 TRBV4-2 CASSQGLAETQETQYF TGTGCCAGCAGCCAAGGGTTAGCGGAGACACAAGAGACCCAGTACTTC
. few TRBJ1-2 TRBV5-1 CASSLEKGKGTGYTF TGCGCCAGCAGCTTGGAAAAGGGGAAGGGAACTGGCTACACCTTC
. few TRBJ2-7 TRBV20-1 CSPLQGGNEQYF TGCAGTCCACTCCAGGGGGGGAACGAGCAGTACTTC
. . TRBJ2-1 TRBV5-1 CASSLPTYEQFF TGCGCCAGCAGCTTGCCAACTTATGAGCAGTTCTTC
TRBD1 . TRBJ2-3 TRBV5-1 CASSMGQAVSDTQYF TGCGCCAGCAGCATGGGACAGGCTGTATCAGATACGCAGTATTTT
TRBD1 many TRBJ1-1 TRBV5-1 CASSGGTGKYTEAFF TGCGCCAGCAGCGGGGGGACAGGGAAGTACACTGAAGCTTTCTTT
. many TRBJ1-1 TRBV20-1 CSAPLGGSGLNTEAFF TGCAGTGCCCCTCTCGGCGGCAGCGGTCTTAACACTGAAGCTTTCTTT
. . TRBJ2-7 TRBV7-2 CASSPSPGYEQYF TGTGCCAGCAGCCCCTCCCCAGGCTACGAGCAGTACTTC
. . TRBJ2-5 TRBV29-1 CSVENDKSETQYF TGCAGCGTTGAAAATGACAAGTCGGAGACCCAGTACTTC
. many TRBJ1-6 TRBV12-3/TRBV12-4 CASSPRGLSSPLHF TGTGCCAGCAGTCCCAGGGGTCTAAGTTCACCCCTCCACTTT
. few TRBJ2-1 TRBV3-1 CASSQANEQFF TGTGCCAGCAGCCAAGCCAATGAGCAGTTCTTC
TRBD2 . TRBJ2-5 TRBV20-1 CSAERGFGGAMGTQYF TGCAGTGCCGAAAGGGGTTTCGGGGGGGCCATGGGGACCCAGTACTTC
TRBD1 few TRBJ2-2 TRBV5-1 CASSKWGGQGTDTGELFF TGCGCCAGCAGCAAATGGGGGGGACAGGGCACTGACACCGGGGAGCTGTTTTTT
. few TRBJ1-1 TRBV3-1 CASKGDTEAFF TGTGCCAGCAAGGGCGACACTGAAGCTTTCTTT
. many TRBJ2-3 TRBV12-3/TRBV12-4 CASRSGLTDTQYF TGTGCCAGCAGAAGCGGACTCACAGATACGCAGTATTTT
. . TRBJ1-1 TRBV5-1 CASSLGTELNTEAFF TGCGCCAGCAGCTTGGGAACAGAGCTGAACACTGAAGCTTTCTTT
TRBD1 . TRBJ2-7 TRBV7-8 CASSLTPRDRKTYEQYF TGTGCCAGCAGCTTGACCCCTCGGGACAGGAAGACCTACGAGCAGTACTTC
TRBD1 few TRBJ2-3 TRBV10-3 CAISESGQGWNTQYF TGTGCCATCAGTGAGTCTGGACAGGGCTGGAATACGCAGTATTTT
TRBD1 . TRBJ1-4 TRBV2 CASTRQGEKLFF TGTGCCTCGACGCGACAGGGGGAAAAACTGTTTTTT
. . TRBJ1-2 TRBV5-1 CASSLGQVAGYTF TGCGCCAGCAGCTTGGGACAGGTGGCCGGCTACACCTTC
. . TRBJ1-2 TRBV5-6 CASSFSAPYGYTF TGTGCCAGCAGCTTCTCGGCCCCCTATGGCTACACCTTC
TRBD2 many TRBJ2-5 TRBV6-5 CASSYLAGSQETQYF TGTGCCAGCAGTTACCTAGCGGGGAGCCAAGAGACCCAGTACTTC
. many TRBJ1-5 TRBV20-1 CSASSSNQPQHF TGCAGTGCTAGCAGTAGCAATCAGCCCCAGCATTTT
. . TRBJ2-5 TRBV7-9 CASSPRASAEQETQYF TGTGCCAGCAGTCCCCGGGCCTCGGCCGAACAAGAGACCCAGTACTTC
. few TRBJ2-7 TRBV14 CASSQEGWLSYEQYF TGTGCCAGCAGCCAAGAGGGGTGGCTCTCCTACGAGCAGTACTTC
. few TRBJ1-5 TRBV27 CASSLSPSQPQHF TGTGCCAGCAGTTTATCTCCCTCCCAGCCACAGCATTTT
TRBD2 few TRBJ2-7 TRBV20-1 CSARESSGMSSYEQYF TGCAGTGCTAGGGAGTCTAGCGGGATGAGCTCCTACGAGCAGTACTTC
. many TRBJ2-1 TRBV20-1 CSASSTPDYNEQFF TGCAGTGCTAGCAGTACGCCGGATTACAATGAGCAGTTCTTC
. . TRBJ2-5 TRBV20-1 CSATPLRGGRQETQYF TGCAGTGCTACCCCCCTACGCGGTGGGCGACAAGAGACCCAGTACTTC
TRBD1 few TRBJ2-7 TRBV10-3 CAISERGTGGSSRQYF TGTGCCATCAGTGAGCGGGGGACAGGGGGCTCGTCGAGGCAGTACTTC
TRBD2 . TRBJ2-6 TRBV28 CASSSPRGSSGANVLTF TGTGCCAGCAGTTCGCCCCGCGGGAGCTCTGGGGCCAACGTCCTGACTTTC
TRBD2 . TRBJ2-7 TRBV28 CASSSPGGRQNYEQYF TGTGCCAGCAGTTCCCCGGGCGGGAGGCAAAACTACGAGCAGTACTTC
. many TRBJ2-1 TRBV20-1 CSAVGGRPNEQFF TGCAGTGCTGTAGGAGGTCGACCCAATGAGCAGTTCTTC
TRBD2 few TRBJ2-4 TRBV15 CATSREIPAALAGASNIQYF TGTGCCACCAGCAGAGAAATCCCCGCGGCGCTAGCGGGGGCCTCAAACATTCAGTACTTC
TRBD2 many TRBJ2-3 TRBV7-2 CASSLERELDTQYF TGTGCCAGCAGCTTAGAGCGGGAGCTAGATACGCAGTATTTT
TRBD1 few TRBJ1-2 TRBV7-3 CASSATGGVDGYTF TGTGCCAGCAGCGCAACAGGGGGCGTCGATGGCTACACCTTC
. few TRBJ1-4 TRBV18 CASSRGTNEKLFF TGTGCCAGCTCCCGAGGAACTAATGAAAAACTGTTTTTT
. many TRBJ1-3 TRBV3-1 CASSDVPGNTIYF TGTGCCAGCAGTGACGTCCCTGGAAACACCATATATTTT
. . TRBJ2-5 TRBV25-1 CASKKGDVEPQETQYF TGTGCCAGCAAGAAAGGGGACGTAGAACCCCAAGAGACCCAGTACTTC
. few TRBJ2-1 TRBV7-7 CASSLSGGTNNEQFF TGTGCTAGCAGCTTATCTGGCGGGACAAACAATGAGCAGTTCTTC
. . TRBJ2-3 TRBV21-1 CASSKEVSSTDTQYF TGTGCCTCCAGCAAAGAAGTGTCGTCCACAGATACGCAGTATTTT
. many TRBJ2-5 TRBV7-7 CASSLGPQETQYF TGTGCTAGCAGCTTAGGCCCCCAAGAGACCCAGTACTTC
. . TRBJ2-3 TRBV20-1 CSANRGADTQYF TGCAGTGCTAACCGGGGCGCAGATACGCAGTATTTT
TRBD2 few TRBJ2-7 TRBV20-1 CSARIPGTSSYEQYF TGCAGTGCTAGAATCCCCGGGACTAGCTCCTACGAGCAGTACTTC
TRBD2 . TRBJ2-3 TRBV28 CASISGGLTDTQYF TGTGCCAGCATTAGCGGGGGGCTCACAGATACGCAGTATTTT
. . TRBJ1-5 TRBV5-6 CASSLGGGRRQPQHF TGTGCCAGCAGCTTGGGTGGGGGGCGCAGACAGCCCCAGCATTTT
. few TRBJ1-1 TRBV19 CASSILGSGSGEAFF TGTGCCAGTAGTATTTTGGGCAGTGGGTCCGGTGAAGCTTTCTTT